This T cell receptor (beta chain) was identified in a study of shared clonotypes between healthy human individuals. The study, taken as a whole, reports: Between a handful of donors, naive CD4 clonotypes were shared at a level of about 5%. Investigators collected only blood, and repertoires in tissues likely differ.

Only Caucasian adults living in Nashville, Tennessee served as donors. CDR3 length equals 16 residues. Trimming shortened V by 7 bases and J by 4 bases, and 22 bases separated the two germline ends. In germline, CDR1 is PRHDT, CDR2 FYEKMQ (reference sequence). Sequencing used immunoSEQ multiplex PCR; TCRdb keeps in-frame clones, though not all of them. The data contain approximately 1.5 million clones, just under 99% of them singletons. A remark on this clone: Its antigen is currently unknown.

V gene TRBV13 combines with J gene TRBJ1-2; no definite D call. The sequence derives from a man between 25 and 39 years old in good health. Material for sequencing was naive CD4+ T cells sorted from blood. Subset given: CD45RA+ positively selected. In DNA, the CDR3 is TGTGCCAGCAACACCCCGGTAGTCGGGGTTTCCTATGGCTACACCTTC. Translating gives CASNTPVVGVSYGYTF.